This T cell receptor (beta chain) comes out of a study of blood T cell repertoires in COVID-19. Study-wide background: Samples came from the United States, Italy and Spain, spanning acute and convalescent COVID-19. From T cells, B-cell-depleted T cells, or PBMCs came the material, which was cDNA or gDNA.

Per the authors' pipeline: Amplification with reference gene primers provided the estimates of nucleated cell counts. The method was immunoSEQ multiplex PCR; TCRdb's version includes in-frame clones alone and lacks a portion of them. V, J and clone size are those of that table, while D and trimming were read from the DNA. Of 150,000 to 160,000 clones listed, around 82% were seen once; the top ten hold roughly 0.6%. Trimming left V 3 bases short and J 5 bases short, with 14 bases between. Germline V gene sequence: CDR1 KGHSH, CDR2 LQKENI. The CDR3 extends over 14 amino acids. Seattle participants joined during active infection and were tracked over time.

The receptor was isolated from a man in his 60s with COVID-19, enrolled during active disease. The specimen was peripheral blood. V and J are TRBV18 and TRBJ2-7; D perhaps matches TRBD2 (6 bases). The DNA for the CDR3 is TGTGCCAGCTCACCCCGGTCGAGGGAGGACGAGCAGTACTTC. This sequence encodes CASSPRSREDEQYF.